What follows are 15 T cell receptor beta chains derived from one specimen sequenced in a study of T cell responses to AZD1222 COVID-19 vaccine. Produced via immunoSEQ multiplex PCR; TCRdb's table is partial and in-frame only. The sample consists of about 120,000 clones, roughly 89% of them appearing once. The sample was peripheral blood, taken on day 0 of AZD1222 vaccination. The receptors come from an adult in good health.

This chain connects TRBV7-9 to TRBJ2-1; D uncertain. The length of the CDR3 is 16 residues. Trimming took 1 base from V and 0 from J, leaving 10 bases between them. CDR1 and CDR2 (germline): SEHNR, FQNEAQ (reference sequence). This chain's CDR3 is CASSLGVAASYNEQFF. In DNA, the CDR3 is TGTGCCAGCAGCTTAGGAGTTGCGGCCTCCTACAATGAGCAGTTCTTC.

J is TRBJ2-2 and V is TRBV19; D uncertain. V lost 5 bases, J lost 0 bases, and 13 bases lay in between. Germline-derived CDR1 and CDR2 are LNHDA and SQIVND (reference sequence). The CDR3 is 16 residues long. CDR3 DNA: TGTGCCAGTAGTCCCCCGCGACGGACGAACACCGGGGAGCTGTTTTTT. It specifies CASSPPRRTNTGELFF. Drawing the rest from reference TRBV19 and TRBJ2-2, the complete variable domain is DGGITQSPKYLFRKEGQNVTLSCEQNLNHDAMYWYRQDPGQGLRLIYYSQIVNDFQKGDIAEGYSVSREKKESFPLTVTSAQKNPTAFYLCASSPPRRTNTGELFFGEGSRLTVL.

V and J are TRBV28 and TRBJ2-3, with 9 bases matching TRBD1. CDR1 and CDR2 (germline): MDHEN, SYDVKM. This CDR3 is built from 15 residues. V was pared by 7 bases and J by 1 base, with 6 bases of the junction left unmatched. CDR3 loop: CASITQGAGTDTQYF. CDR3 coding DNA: TGTGCCAGCATCACACAGGGGGCCGGCACAGATACGCAGTATTTT.

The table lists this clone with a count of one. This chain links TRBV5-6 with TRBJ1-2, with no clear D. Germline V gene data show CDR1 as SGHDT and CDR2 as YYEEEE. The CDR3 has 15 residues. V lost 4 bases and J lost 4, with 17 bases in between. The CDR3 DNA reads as TGTGCCAGCAGCCAAAAACCCAGGAGTGGCTATGGCTACACCTTC. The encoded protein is CASSQKPRSGYGYTF.

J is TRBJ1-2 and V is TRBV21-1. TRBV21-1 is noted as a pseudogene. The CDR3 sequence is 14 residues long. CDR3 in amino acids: CASSKAQKTDGYTF. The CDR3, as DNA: TGTGCCAGCAGCAAAGCGCAAAAGACCGATGGCTACACCTTC.

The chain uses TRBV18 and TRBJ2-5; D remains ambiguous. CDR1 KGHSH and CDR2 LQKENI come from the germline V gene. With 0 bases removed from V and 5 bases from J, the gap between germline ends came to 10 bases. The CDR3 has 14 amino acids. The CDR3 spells CASSPPAGRETQYF. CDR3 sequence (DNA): TGTGCCAGCTCACCACCGGCAGGTCGCGAGACCCAGTACTTC.

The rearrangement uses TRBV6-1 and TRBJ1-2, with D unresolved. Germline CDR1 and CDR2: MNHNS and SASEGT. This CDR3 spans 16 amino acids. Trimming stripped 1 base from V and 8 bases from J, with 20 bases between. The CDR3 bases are TGTGCCAGCAGTGAAGAGGGTATTAGCCGATTGCGAGGCTACACCTTC. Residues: CASSEEGISRLRGYTF.

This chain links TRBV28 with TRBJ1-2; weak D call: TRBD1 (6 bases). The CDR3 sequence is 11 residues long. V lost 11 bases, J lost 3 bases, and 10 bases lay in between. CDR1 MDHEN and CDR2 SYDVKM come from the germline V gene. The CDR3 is CAGGGHYGYTF. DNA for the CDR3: TGTGCCGGGGGGGGGCACTATGGCTACACCTTC.

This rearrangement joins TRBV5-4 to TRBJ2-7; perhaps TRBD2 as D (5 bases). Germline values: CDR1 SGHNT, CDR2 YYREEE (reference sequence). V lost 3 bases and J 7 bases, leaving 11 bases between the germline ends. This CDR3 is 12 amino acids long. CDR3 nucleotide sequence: TGTGCCAGCAGCTGGAGACCGGGAGAGCAGTACTTC. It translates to CASSWRPGEQYF.

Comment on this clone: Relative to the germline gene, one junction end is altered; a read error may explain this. This CDR3 reads CASRSGSDEQYF. The CDR3 DNA follows: TGTGCCAGCAGATCCGGCTCCGACGAGCAGTACTTC. The chain is built from TRBV28 and TRBJ2-7; D remains unclear. The CDR3 totals 12 residues. CDR1 is MDHEN, CDR2 SYDVKM, per germline.

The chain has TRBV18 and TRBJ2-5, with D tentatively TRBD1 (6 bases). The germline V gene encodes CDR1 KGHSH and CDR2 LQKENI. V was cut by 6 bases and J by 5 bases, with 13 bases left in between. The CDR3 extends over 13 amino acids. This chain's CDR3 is CASSPGQRETQYF. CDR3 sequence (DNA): TGTGCCAGCTCCCCCGGACAGAGGGAGACCCAGTACTTC. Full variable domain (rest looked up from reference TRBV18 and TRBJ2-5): NAGVMQNPRHLVRRRGQEARLRCSPMKGHSHVYWYRQLPEEGLKFMVYLQKENIIDESGMPKERFSAEFPKEGPSILRIQQVVRGDSAAYFCASSPGQRETQYFGPGTRLLVL.

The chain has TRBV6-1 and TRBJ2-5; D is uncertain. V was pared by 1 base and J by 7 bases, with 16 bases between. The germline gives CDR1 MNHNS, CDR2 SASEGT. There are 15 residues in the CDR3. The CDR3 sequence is CASSEVRPVGGTQYF. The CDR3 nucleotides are TGTGCCAGCAGTGAAGTTCGGCCCGTGGGTGGGACCCAGTACTTC.

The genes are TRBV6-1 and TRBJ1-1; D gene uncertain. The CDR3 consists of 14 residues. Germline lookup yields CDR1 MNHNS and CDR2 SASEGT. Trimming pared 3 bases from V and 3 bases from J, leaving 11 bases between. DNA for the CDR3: TGTGCCAGCAGTGAGGGCAGACTCTACACTGAAGCTTTCTTT. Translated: CASSEGRLYTEAFF.

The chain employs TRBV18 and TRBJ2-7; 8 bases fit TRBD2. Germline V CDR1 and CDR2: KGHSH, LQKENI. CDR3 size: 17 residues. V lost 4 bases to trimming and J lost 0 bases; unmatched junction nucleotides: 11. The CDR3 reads CASSLTGGDIVSYEQYF. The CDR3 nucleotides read TGTGCCAGCTCACTAACGGGGGGGGACATAGTCTCCTACGAGCAGTACTTC.

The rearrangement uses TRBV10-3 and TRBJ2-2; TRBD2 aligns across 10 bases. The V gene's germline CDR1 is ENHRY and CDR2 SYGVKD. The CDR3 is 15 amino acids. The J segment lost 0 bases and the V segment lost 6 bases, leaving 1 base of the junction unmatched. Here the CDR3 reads CAISGLAANTGELFF. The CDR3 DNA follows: TGTGCCATCAGCGGACTAGCGGCGAACACCGGGGAGCTGTTTTTT.